The 26 T cell receptor beta chains given below trace back to one sample, sequenced in a study of T cell responses to AZD1222 COVID-19 vaccine. Only in-frame clones appear in the TCRdb table, and some are missing; sequencing was by immunoSEQ multiplex PCR. The sample holds about 200,000 clones, 88% seen once. This material consisted of peripheral blood, taken on day 0 of AZD1222 vaccination. These TCRs come from an adult in good health.

The chain joins TRBV20-1 to TRBJ1-2; the D is unclear. Per germline, CDR1 DFQATT and CDR2 SNEGSKA (reference sequence). The CDR3 length is 11 residues. V was pared by 5 bases and J by 6 bases, with 10 bases between. In nucleotides, the CDR3 is TGCAGTGCTTCATCTCACGATGGCTACACCTTC. As protein: CSASSHDGYTF.

The chain employs TRBV2 and TRBJ1-2; unclear D gene. The CDR3 spans 13 residues. The ends were cut back, 11 bases at V and 1 base at J, with 14 bases in the middle. Per germline, CDR1 SNHLY and CDR2 FYNNEI. CDR3 in DNA: TGTGCCTGGACCTCCTGGGGTAACTATGGCTACACCTTC. It specifies CAWTSWGNYGYTF. The full variable domain, with the rest looked up from reference TRBV2 and TRBJ1-2, is EPEVTQTPSHQVTQMGQEVILRCVPISNHLYFYWYRQILGQKVEFLVSFYNNEISEKSEIFDDQFSVERPDGSNFTLKIRSTKLEDSAMYFCAWTSWGNYGYTFGSGTRLTVV.

The V and J genes are TRBV6-5 and TRBJ2-2; D is unresolved. The CDR3 totals 15 residues. Germline values: CDR1 MNHEY, CDR2 SVGAGI. V lost 0 bases and J lost 4, with 9 bases in between. CDR3 amino acids: CASSYSNRITGELFF. CDR3 nucleotide sequence: TGTGCCAGCAGTTACTCGAACAGAATCACCGGGGAGCTGTTTTTT.

This chain connects TRBV5-1 to TRBJ1-6; a possible D gene is TRBD1 (5 bases). Trimming pared 0 bases from V and 9 bases from J, leaving 13 bases between. Germline V gives CDR1 SGHRS, CDR2 YFSETQ. The CDR3 loop spans 15 amino acids. The CDR3 protein is CASSLELQGTSPLHF. CDR3 nucleotide sequence: TGCGCCAGCAGCTTGGAGTTGCAGGGAACTTCACCCCTCCACTTT.

The chain couples TRBV9 to TRBJ2-1; 8 positions match TRBD2. The germline gives CDR1 SGDLS, CDR2 YYNGEE. The V gene end was trimmed by 5 bases and the J gene end by 0 bases; junction bases not matched to a gene: 1. This CDR3 spans 14 amino acids. The CDR3 DNA reads as TGTGCCAGCAGGGCGGGGGGCTCCTACAATGAGCAGTTCTTC. Residues: CASRAGGSYNEQFF.

J is TRBJ1-2 and V is TRBV28; 9 nucleotides align to TRBD1. This CDR3 is 16 amino acids long. J was trimmed by 8 bases and V by 6 bases; bases with no gene match: 16. Germline V gives CDR1 MDHEN, CDR2 SYDVKM. In DNA form, the CDR3 reads TGTGCCAGCAGCCCCGCCGGGACAGGGCAATTTTACGGCTACACCTTC. This gives the protein CASSPAGTGQFYGYTF.

CDR3 in amino acids: CAWSVGGAPRTHYGYTF. The CDR3 DNA sequence: TGTGCCTGGAGTGTAGGTGGTGCGCCCCGGACCCACTATGGCTACACCTTC. The chain carries TRBV30 and TRBJ1-2; D is ambiguous. The CDR3 spans 17 residues. Germline lookup yields CDR1 GTSNPN and CDR2 SVGIG (reference sequence). Between the trimmed V and J ends, which lost 0 bases and 3 bases, there was a span of 20 bases.

This chain joins TRBV18 and TRBJ2-3; D is possibly TRBD1 (6 bases). The CDR3 loop spans 15 amino acids. Deletions cut 3 bases from V and 2 bases from J, with 12 bases between. CDR1 and CDR2 (germline): KGHSH, LQKENI. The CDR3 protein is CASSPLPGHTDTQYF. The CDR3 DNA reads TGTGCCAGCTCACCTCTCCCGGGACACACAGATACGCAGTATTTT.

This chain links TRBV7-2 with TRBJ1-1; TRBD1 is a possible D gene (6 bases). V was clipped by 0 bases and J by 4 bases, with 12 bases between them. Germline V gene sequence: CDR1 SGHTA, CDR2 FQGNSA. This CDR3 has 15 amino acids. The CDR3 here is CASSLAGGMGTEAFF. The CDR3 DNA reads TGTGCCAGCAGCTTAGCCGGGGGCATGGGCACTGAAGCTTTCTTT.

The V call is TRBV11-2, the J call TRBJ2-3, with TRBD2 as a possible D gene (5 bases). This CDR3 has 15 amino acids. Per germline, CDR1 SGHAT and CDR2 FQNNGV. V lost 5 bases, J lost 0 bases, and 12 bases lay in between. CDR3: CASSTQAVSTDTQYF. CDR3 DNA: TGTGCCAGCAGCACCCAAGCGGTTAGCACAGATACGCAGTATTTT.

The chain uses TRBV5-1 and TRBJ1-2; 12 bases are shared with TRBD1. With V trimmed by 4 bases and J by 5 bases, 6 bases remained unmatched. Per the germline V gene, CDR1 is SGHRS and CDR2 is YFSETQ. The CDR3 totals 15 residues. CDR3 loop: CASSNGTGGKYGYTF. The CDR3 region has the DNA TGCGCCAGCAGCAACGGGACAGGGGGCAAATATGGCTACACCTTC.

This sequence joins TRBV28 and TRBJ2-1; 11 bases align to TRBD2. The germline CDR1 and CDR2 sequences are MDHEN and SYDVKM. V gave up 4 bases and J gave up 8 bases; unmatched junction bases: 7. The CDR3 length is 15 residues. Here the CDR3 reads CASSSLAGGLDEQFF. CDR3 sequence (DNA): TGTGCCAGCAGTTCGCTAGCGGGGGGTCTGGATGAGCAGTTCTTC.

CDR3 nucleotide sequence: TGTGCCAGCAGCAACACGGGACAGGGCCACGAGCAGTACTTC. Its protein product is CASSNTGQGHEQYF. V is TRBV2 and J is TRBJ2-7, with TRBD1 identical over 9 bases. J gave up 5 bases and V 6 bases, and 8 bases lay outside the gene matches. The CDR3 spans 14 residues. Germline V lookup: CDR1 SNHLY, CDR2 FYNNEI.

CDR3 in amino acids: CAGGHHNSPLHF. In DNA form, the CDR3 reads TGCGCAGGAGGGCACCATAATTCACCCCTCCACTTT. The J gene is TRBJ1-6, the V gene TRBV10-1; no reliable D call. CDR1 and CDR2 from the germline V gene are WNHNN and SYGVQD (reference sequence). The CDR3 is 12 residues long.

This clone has more than one count but fewer than ten. The chain employs TRBV18 and TRBJ2-7, with unresolved D. CDR1 and CDR2 (germline): KGHSH, LQKENI. Between the trimmed V and J ends, which lost 6 bases and 3 bases, there was a span of 12 bases. This CDR3 spans 13 amino acids. CDR3 coding DNA: TGTGCCAGCTCGGCCATAAGGCTCTACGAGCAGTACTTC. Protein product: CASSAIRLYEQYF.

V gene TRBV5-5 combines with J gene TRBJ2-7; no clear D gene. The CDR3 is made up of 13 amino acids. Trimming stripped 5 bases from V and 8 bases from J, with 17 bases between. Germline CDR1 is SGHKS and CDR2 is YYEKEE (reference sequence). The CDR3 is CASRELGFVQQYF. The CDR3 DNA reads as TGTGCCAGCAGGGAATTGGGTTTTGTCCAGCAGTACTTC.

The rearrangement uses TRBV28 and TRBJ2-1, with D perhaps assigned TRBD1 or TRBD2 (7 bases each). V lost 3 bases, J lost 5 bases, and 14 bases lay in between. Per germline, CDR1 MDHEN and CDR2 SYDVKM. The CDR3 spans 15 residues. The CDR3 sequence: CASSFGQGGHNEQFF. DNA for the CDR3: TGTGCCAGCAGTTTCGGTCAGGGGGGGCACAATGAGCAGTTCTTC.

The chain is built from TRBV5-5 and TRBJ1-2; perhaps TRBD1 as D (5 bases). V lost 0 bases and J 7 bases, leaving 19 bases between the germline ends. The CDR3 totals 16 residues. The germline CDR1 and CDR2 sequences are SGHKS and YYEKEE (reference sequence). Written as DNA, the CDR3 is TGTGCCAGCAGCTTGGACGGGGCAGGGAGGTCGGGTGGCTACACCTTC. Encoded protein: CASSLDGAGRSGGYTF.

This chain uses TRBV3-1 (or the pseudogene TRBV3-2) with TRBJ1-2; the match to TRBD1 covers 7 bases. The CDR3 is 14 amino acids. Germline V gene sequence: CDR1 LGHDT, CDR2 YNNKEL (reference sequence). The V segment lost 4 bases and the J segment 2 bases; nucleotides outside the gene matches: 4. The CDR3 sequence: CASSRGDSNYGYTF. The CDR3 nucleotides are TGTGCCAGCAGCCGGGGGGACAGCAACTATGGCTACACCTTC.

J is TRBJ1-5 and V is TRBV20-1, with a possible D match to TRBD1 (6 bases). The CDR3 runs to 15 residues. The germline V and J ends were trimmed by 3 bases and 6 bases, with 18 bases remaining between them. The V gene's germline CDR1 is DFQATT and CDR2 SNEGSKA (reference sequence). CDR3 bases: TGCAGTGCTAGTTATAACAGGGTGGAAACTCAGCCCCAGCATTTT. The encoded protein is CSASYNRVETQPQHF.

The chain is built from TRBV5-4 and TRBJ2-7, with TRBD2 matching over 15 bases. The CDR3 length is 20 residues. The V segment lost 2 bases and the J segment 1 base; nucleotides outside the gene matches: 13. Germline V lookup: CDR1 SGHNT, CDR2 YYREEE (reference sequence). CDR3 protein: CASSFGLRTSGGAFSYEQYF. The CDR3 nucleotides read TGTGCCAGCAGCTTTGGTCTGAGGACTAGCGGGGGGGCCTTTTCCTACGAGCAGTACTTC.

The chain links TRBV13 to TRBJ1-1, with no clear D. CDR3 length equals 14 residues. Germline CDR1 reads PRHDT; CDR2 reads FYEKMQ (reference sequence). V lost 5 bases and J lost 0, with 10 bases in between. The CDR3 nucleotides are TGTGCCAGCAGCGACGGGCCCTTGAACACTGAAGCTTTCTTT. Translation gives CASSDGPLNTEAFF.

The V and J genes are TRBV15 and TRBJ2-1, with D hard to call. The CDR3 is made up of 13 amino acids. V was trimmed by 2 bases and J by 8 bases, leaving 10 bases between them. Germline assignment: CDR1 LNHNV and CDR2 YYDKDF (reference sequence). The CDR3: CATSRQQVHEQFF. CDR3 nucleotide sequence: TGTGCCACCAGCAGACAACAAGTACATGAGCAGTTCTTC.

The chain combines TRBV5-1 with TRBJ2-7; 10 positions match TRBD1. The germline V gene has CDR1 SGHRS and CDR2 YFSETQ. The CDR3 spans 16 residues. V shed 3 bases and J 1 base; nucleotides not matched to a gene: 7. CDR3 protein: CASSSRDRGRSYEQYF. CDR3 bases: TGCGCCAGCAGCTCTCGGGACAGGGGTAGGTCCTACGAGCAGTACTTC.

The DNA for the CDR3 is TGTGCCAGCAGATCGGGACTAGCGGGGGAATCCTACGAGCAGTACTTC. Protein sequence: CASRSGLAGESYEQYF. The rearrangement links TRBV28 to TRBJ2-7; 14 bases fit TRBD2. This CDR3 region has 16 residues. Trimming removed 6 bases from V and 1 base from J; junction bases left unmatched: 5. Germline V CDR1 and CDR2: MDHEN, SYDVKM.

The chain employs TRBV3-1 (or the pseudogene TRBV3-2) and TRBJ2-6; tentative D call: TRBD2 (7 bases). V shed 2 bases and J shed 0 bases, with 8 bases lying between them. The CDR3 covers 16 residues. The V gene's germline CDR1 is LGHDT and CDR2 YNNKEL (reference sequence). The CDR3 DNA is TGTGCCAGCAGCCAAAGGGGGGGCTCTGGGGCCAACGTCCTGACTTTC. Translation: CASSQRGGSGANVLTF.